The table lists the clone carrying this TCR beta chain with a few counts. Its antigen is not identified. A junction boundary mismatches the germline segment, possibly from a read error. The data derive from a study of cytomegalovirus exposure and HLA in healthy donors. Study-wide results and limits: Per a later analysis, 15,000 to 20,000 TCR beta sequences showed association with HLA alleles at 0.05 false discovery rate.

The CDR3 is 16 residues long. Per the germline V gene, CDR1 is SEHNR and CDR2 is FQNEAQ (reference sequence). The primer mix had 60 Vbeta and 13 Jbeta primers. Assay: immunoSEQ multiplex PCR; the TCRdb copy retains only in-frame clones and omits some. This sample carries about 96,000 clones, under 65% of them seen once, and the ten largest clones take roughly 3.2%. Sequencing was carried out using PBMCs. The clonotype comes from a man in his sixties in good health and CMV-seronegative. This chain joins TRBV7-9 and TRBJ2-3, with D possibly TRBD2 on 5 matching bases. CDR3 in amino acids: CSSSPAGLASGDTQYF. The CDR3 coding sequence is TGTTCCAGCAGCCCCGCCGGGCTAGCAAGCGGAGATACGCAGTATTTT. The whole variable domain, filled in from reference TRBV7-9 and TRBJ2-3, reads DTGVSQNPRHKITKRGQNVTFRCDPISEHNRLYWYRQTLGQGPEFLTYFQNEAQLEKSRLLSDRFSAERPKGSFSTLEIQRTEQGDSAMYLCSSSPAGLASGDTQYFGPGTRLTVL.